This TCR beta chain was sequenced during a study of cytomegalovirus exposure and HLA in healthy donors. PCR was performed using 60 Vbeta and 13 Jbeta primers. Sequencing was performed with immunoSEQ multiplex PCR; in TCRdb, only in-frame clones are kept and a portion is missing. Found here are 150,000 to 200,000 clones, under 85% of them singletons; the top ten hold 5.4%. Germline assignment: CDR1 SGHTA and CDR2 FQGNSA. The CDR3 covers 15 residues. V lost 5 bases to trimming and J lost 2 bases; unmatched junction nucleotides: 9. Sequenced material: PBMCs. The receptor comes from a woman aged 18-29 years in good health and CMV-seropositive. This chain uses TRBV7-2 with TRBJ2-7; 7 bases match TRBD2. The CDR3 nucleotides read TGTGCCAGCAGCCGCCGTCGGGGGGAGACCTACGAGCAGTACTTC. Amino acids: CASSRRRGETYEQYF.